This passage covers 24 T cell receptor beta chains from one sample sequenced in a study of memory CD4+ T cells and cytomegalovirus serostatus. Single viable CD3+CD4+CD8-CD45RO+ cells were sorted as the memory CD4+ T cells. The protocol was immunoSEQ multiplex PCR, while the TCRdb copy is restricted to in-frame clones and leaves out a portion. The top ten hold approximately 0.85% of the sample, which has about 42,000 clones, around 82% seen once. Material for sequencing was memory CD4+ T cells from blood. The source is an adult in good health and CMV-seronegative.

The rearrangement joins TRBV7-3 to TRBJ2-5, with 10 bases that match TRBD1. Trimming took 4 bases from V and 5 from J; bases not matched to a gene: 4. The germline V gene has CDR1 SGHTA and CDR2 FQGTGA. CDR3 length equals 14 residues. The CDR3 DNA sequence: TGTGCCAGCAGCTCGACAGGGGGCGCGGAGACCCAGTACTTC. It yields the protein CASSSTGGAETQYF. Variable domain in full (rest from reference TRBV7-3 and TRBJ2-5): GAGVSQTPSNKVTEKGKYVELRCDPISGHTALYWYRQSLGQGPEFLIYFQGTGAADDSGLPNDRFFAVRPEGSVSTLKIQRTERGDSAVYLCASSSTGGAETQYFGPGTRLLVL.

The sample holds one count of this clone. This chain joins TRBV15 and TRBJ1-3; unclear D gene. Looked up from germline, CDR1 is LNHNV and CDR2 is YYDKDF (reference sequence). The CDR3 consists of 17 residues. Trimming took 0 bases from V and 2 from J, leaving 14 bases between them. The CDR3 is CATSRDLGYSAGNTIYF. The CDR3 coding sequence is TGTGCCACCAGCAGAGATCTAGGGTACTCGGCTGGAAACACCATATATTTT.

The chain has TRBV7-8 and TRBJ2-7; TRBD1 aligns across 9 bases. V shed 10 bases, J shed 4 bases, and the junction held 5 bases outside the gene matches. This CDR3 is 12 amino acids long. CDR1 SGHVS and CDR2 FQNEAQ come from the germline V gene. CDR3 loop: CAIKTGGYEQYF. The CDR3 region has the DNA TGTGCCATTAAGACAGGGGGTTACGAGCAGTACTTC.

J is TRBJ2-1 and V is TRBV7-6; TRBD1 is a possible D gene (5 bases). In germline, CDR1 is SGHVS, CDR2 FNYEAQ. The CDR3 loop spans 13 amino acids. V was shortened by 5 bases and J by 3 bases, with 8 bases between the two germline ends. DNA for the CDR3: TGTGCCAGCAGCGCCGACAGCTACAATGAGCAGTTCTTC. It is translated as CASSADSYNEQFF.

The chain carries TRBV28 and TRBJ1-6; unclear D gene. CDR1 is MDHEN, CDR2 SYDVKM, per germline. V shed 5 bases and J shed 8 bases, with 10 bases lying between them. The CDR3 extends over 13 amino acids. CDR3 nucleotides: TGTGCCAGCAGTCCTAGGACGGATTCACCCCTCCACTTT. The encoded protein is CASSPRTDSPLHF.

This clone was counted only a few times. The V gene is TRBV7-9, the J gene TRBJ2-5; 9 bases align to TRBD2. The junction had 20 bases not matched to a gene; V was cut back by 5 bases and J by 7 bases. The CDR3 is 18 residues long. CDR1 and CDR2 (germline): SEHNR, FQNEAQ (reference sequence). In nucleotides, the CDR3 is TGTGCCAGCAGCCCCGGTAGTGTGGCTAGCGGGGAAGGGGCGACCCAGTACTTC. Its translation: CASSPGSVASGEGATQYF.

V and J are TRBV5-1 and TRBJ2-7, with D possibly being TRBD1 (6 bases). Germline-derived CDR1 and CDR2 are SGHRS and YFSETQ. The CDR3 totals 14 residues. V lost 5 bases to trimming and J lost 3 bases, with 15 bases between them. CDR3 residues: CASSSGVSLYEQYF. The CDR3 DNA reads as TGCGCCAGCAGTTCAGGGGTAAGCCTCTACGAGCAGTACTTC.

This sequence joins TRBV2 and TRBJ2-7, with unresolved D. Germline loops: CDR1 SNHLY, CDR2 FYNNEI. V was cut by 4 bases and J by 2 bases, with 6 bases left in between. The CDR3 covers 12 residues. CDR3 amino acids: CASSARPYEQYF. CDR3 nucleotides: TGTGCCAGCAGTGCACGCCCCTACGAGCAGTACTTC.

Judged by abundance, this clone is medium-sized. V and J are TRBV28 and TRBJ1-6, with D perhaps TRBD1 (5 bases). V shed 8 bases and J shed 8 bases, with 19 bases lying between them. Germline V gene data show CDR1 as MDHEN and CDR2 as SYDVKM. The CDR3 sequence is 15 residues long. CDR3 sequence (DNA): TGTGCCAGCGGGTCTTCCGGGACTGGCTATTCACCCCTCCACTTT. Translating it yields CASGSSGTGYSPLHF.

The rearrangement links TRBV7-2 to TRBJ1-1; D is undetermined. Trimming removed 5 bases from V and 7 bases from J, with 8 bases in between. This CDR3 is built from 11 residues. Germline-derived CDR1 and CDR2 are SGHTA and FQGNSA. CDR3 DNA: TGTGCCAGCAGCGGCTTCAGTGAAGCTTTCTTT. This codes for CASSGFSEAFF.

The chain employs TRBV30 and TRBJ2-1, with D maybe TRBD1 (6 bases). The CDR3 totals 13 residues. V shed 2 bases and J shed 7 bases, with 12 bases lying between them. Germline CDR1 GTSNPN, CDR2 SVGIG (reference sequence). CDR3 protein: CAWSLYRENEQFF. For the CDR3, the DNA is TGTGCCTGGAGTTTATACAGGGAAAATGAGCAGTTCTTC.

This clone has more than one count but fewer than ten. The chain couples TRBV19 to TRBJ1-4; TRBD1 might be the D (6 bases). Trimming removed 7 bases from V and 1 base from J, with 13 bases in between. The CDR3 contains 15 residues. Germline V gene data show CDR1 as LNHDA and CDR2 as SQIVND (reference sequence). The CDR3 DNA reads TGTGCCAGTAACCCGGGAGGGGGAACTAATGAAAAACTGTTTTTT. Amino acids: CASNPGGGTNEKLFF. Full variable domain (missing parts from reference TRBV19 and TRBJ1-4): DGGITQSPKYLFRKEGQNVTLSCEQNLNHDAMYWYRQDPGQGLRLIYYSQIVNDFQKGDIAEGYSVSREKKESFPLTVTSAQKNPTAFYLCASNPGGGTNEKLFFGSGTQLSVL.

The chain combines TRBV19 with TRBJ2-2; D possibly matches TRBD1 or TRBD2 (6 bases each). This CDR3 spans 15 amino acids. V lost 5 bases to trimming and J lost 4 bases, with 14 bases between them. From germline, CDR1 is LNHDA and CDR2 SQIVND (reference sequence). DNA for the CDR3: TGTGCCAGTAGTCGCGCGGGACATCCCACCGGGGAGCTGTTTTTT. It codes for CASSRAGHPTGELFF. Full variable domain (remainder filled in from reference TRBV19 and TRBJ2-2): DGGITQSPKYLFRKEGQNVTLSCEQNLNHDAMYWYRQDPGQGLRLIYYSQIVNDFQKGDIAEGYSVSREKKESFPLTVTSAQKNPTAFYLCASSRAGHPTGELFFGEGSRLTVL.

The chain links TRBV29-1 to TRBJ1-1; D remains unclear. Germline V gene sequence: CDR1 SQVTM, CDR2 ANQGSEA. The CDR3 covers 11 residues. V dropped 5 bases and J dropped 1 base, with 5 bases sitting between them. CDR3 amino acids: CSVYTNTEAFF. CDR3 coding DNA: TGCAGCGTTTATACGAACACTGAAGCTTTCTTT.

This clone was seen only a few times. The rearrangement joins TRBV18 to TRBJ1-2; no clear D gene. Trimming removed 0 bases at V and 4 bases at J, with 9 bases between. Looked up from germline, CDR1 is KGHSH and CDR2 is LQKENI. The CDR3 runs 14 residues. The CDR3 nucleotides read TGTGCCAGCTCACCACCAAGGACCCTCTATGGCTACACCTTC. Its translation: CASSPPRTLYGYTF.

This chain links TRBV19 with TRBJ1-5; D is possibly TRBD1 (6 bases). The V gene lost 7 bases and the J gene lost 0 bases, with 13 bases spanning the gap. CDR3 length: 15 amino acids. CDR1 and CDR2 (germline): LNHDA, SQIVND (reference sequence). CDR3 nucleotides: TGTGCCAGTACCGGGGGCGGATATAGCAATCAGCCCCAGCATTTT. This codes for CASTGGGYSNQPQHF.

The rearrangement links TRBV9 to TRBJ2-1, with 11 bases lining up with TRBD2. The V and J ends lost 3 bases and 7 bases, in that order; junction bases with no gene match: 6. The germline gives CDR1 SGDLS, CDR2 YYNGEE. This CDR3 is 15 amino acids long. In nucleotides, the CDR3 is TGTGCCAGCAGCGAAGCTAGCGGGGGGAAGAATGAGCAGTTCTTC. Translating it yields CASSEASGGKNEQFF.

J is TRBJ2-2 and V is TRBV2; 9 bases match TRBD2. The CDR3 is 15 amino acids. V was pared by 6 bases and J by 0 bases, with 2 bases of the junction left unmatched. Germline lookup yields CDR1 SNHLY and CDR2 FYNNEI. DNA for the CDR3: TGTGCCAGCAGCGCTAGCGGGGCGAACACCGGGGAGCTGTTTTTT. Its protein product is CASSASGANTGELFF. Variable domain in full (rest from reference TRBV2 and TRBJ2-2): EPEVTQTPSHQVTQMGQEVILRCVPISNHLYFYWYRQILGQKVEFLVSFYNNEISEKSEIFDDQFSVERPDGSNFTLKIRSTKLEDSAMYFCASSASGANTGELFFGEGSRLTVL.

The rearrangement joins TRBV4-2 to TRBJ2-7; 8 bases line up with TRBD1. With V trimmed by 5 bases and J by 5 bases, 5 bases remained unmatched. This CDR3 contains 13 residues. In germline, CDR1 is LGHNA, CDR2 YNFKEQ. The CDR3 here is CASSLPGGNEQYF. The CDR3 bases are TGTGCCAGCAGCTTGCCAGGGGGCAACGAGCAGTACTTC.

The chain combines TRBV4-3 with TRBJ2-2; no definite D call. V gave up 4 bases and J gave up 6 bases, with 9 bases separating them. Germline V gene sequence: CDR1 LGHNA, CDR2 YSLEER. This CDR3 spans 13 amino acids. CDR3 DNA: TGCGCCAGCAGCCTCGAAGGCCCCGGGGAGCTGTTTTTT. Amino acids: CASSLEGPGELFF.

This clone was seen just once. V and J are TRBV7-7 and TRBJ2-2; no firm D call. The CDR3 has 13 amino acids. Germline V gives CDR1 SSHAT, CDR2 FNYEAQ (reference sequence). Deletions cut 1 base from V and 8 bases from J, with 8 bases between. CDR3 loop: CASSLDMSGELFF. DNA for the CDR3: TGTGCCAGCAGCTTAGACATGTCTGGGGAGCTGTTTTTT.

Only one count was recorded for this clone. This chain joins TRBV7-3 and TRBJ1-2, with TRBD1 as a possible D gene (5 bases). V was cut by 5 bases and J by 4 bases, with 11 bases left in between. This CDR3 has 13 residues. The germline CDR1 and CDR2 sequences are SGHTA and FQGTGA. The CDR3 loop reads CASSQGYGYGYTF. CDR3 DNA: TGTGCCAGCAGCCAGGGTTATGGCTATGGCTACACCTTC.

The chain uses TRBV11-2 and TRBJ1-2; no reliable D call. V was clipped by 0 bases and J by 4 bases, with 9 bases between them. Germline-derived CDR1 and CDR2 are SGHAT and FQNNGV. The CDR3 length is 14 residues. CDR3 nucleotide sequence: TGTGCCAGCAGCTTAGAGGCAGGACCCTATGGCTACACCTTC. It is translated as CASSLEAGPYGYTF. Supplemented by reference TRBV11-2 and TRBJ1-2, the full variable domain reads EAGVAQSPRYKIIEKRQSVAFWCNPISGHATLYWYQQILGQGPKLLIQFQNNGVVDDSQLPKDRFSAERLKGVDSTLKIQPAKLEDSAVYLCASSLEAGPYGYTFGSGTRLTVV.

Here the CDR3 DNA reads TGTGCCAGCAGCCTGGATCGGACGGTCTATGGCTACACCTTC. It specifies CASSLDRTVYGYTF. This chain uses TRBV4-2 with TRBJ1-2, with no clear D. The germline V gene encodes CDR1 LGHNA and CDR2 YNFKEQ. CDR3 length: 14 amino acids. V shed 4 bases and J shed 4 bases, with 13 bases lying between them.